Listed here are 3 T cell receptor beta chains from one sample, sequenced in a study of T-cell memory formation after mild COVID-19. TCRdb re-called the 5' RACE reads through MiXCR, storing one row per CDR3 protein. The sample holds tens of thousands of distinct CDR3 sequences, about 12% seen once. Sequenced material: PBMCs or a T cell subset sorted from them (not recorded which). Source of these receptors: an adult woman who had mild COVID-19 (a few samples of this study predate the infection). Cell type and time point are not known.

This chain links TRBV29-1 with TRBJ1-2; 7 bases map to TRBD1. Germline CDR1 SQVTM, CDR2 ANQGSEA. The length of the CDR3 is 14 residues. With 5 bases clipped from V and 7 bases from J, the junction kept 13 bases outside the gene matches. The CDR3 loop reads CSVRQGDSMGGYTF. The CDR3 nucleotides are TGCAGCGTTCGACAGGGAGACTCTATGGGTGGCTACACCTTC.

This clonotype was counted between two and nine times. The chain combines TRBV7-9 with TRBJ1-2; 7 bases match TRBD1. V gave up 2 bases and J gave up 6 bases; unmatched junction bases: 9. There are 15 residues in the CDR3. From germline, CDR1 is SEHNR and CDR2 FQNEAQ (reference sequence). CDR3 sequence: CASSLYGRGEDGYTF. CDR3 nucleotide sequence: TGTGCCAGCAGCTTATATGGCAGGGGGGAGGATGGCTACACCTTC. The full variable domain, its missing parts supplied by reference TRBV7-9 and TRBJ1-2, is DTGVSQNPRHKITKRGQNVTFRCDPISEHNRLYWYRQTLGQGPEFLTYFQNEAQLEKSRLLSDRFSAERPKGSFSTLEIQRTEQGDSAMYLCASSLYGRGEDGYTFGSGTRLTVV.

This chain links TRBV20-1 with TRBJ2-1; weak D call: TRBD2 (5 bases). CDR3 length equals 14 residues. The germline V gene encodes CDR1 DFQATT and CDR2 SNEGSKA (reference sequence). V was pared by 0 bases and J by 10 bases, with 16 bases between. The chain's CDR3 is CSARERVRGTEQFF. CDR3 nucleotide sequence: TGCAGTGCTAGAGAGCGGGTCCGAGGCACGGAGCAGTTCTTC.